This entry lists 7 T cell receptor beta chains sequenced from one sample in a study of T cell responses to AZD1222 COVID-19 vaccine. The method was immunoSEQ multiplex PCR; TCRdb's version includes in-frame clones alone and lacks a portion of them. The sample has around 99,000 clones, approximately 91% seen once. The source was peripheral blood, collected 28 days after the second AZD1222 dose. The receptors shown here come from an adult who received the AZD1222 COVID-19 vaccine.

The chain links TRBV3-1 (or the pseudogene TRBV3-2) to TRBJ1-3; D is uncertain. V lost 1 base, J lost 2 bases, and 12 bases lay in between. CDR1 LGHDT and CDR2 YNNKEL come from the germline V gene (reference sequence). The CDR3 is made up of 16 amino acids. The CDR3 loop is CASSQVGPQTGNTIYF. The CDR3 DNA is TGTGCCAGCAGCCAAGTAGGGCCCCAGACTGGAAACACCATATATTTT.

The gene calls are TRBV28 and TRBJ2-4; weak D call: TRBD2 (5 bases). This CDR3 is 14 amino acids long. Germline V gene data show CDR1 as MDHEN and CDR2 as SYDVKM. V was clipped by 5 bases and J by 6 bases, with 14 bases between them. CDR3 DNA: TGTGCCAGCAGTACTCCCTCGAGGGTAAACATTCAGTACTTC. Its translation: CASSTPSRVNIQYF.

V is TRBV6-1 and J is TRBJ1-5, with unresolved D. CDR1 is MNHNS, CDR2 SASEGT, per germline. The ends were cut back, 3 bases at V and 0 bases at J, with 9 bases in the middle. This CDR3 has 15 amino acids. The CDR3 sequence: CASSEPGYSNQPQHF. CDR3 sequence (DNA): TGTGCCAGCAGTGAGCCGGGTTATAGCAATCAGCCCCAGCATTTT.

V and J are TRBV5-4 and TRBJ1-2, with 7 bases identical to TRBD1. The germline V gene has CDR1 SGHNT and CDR2 YYREEE (reference sequence). V lost 0 bases and J lost 4; bases outside the gene matches: 3. CDR3 length: 14 amino acids. CDR3 amino acids: CASSLVGTAYGYTF. Here the CDR3 DNA reads TGTGCCAGCAGCTTGGTGGGGACAGCCTATGGCTACACCTTC.

The chain couples TRBV18 to TRBJ1-4; tentatively, D is TRBD1 (5 bases). Trimming took 2 bases from V and 7 from J, leaving 14 bases between them. The length of the CDR3 is 15 residues. CDR1 and CDR2 from the germline V gene are KGHSH and LQKENI. The CDR3 spells CASSPNSSGGEKLFF. CDR3 nucleotide sequence: TGTGCCAGCTCACCAAATAGCTCCGGGGGTGAAAAACTGTTTTTT.

This clone was observed a handful of times. This chain connects TRBV30 to TRBJ1-4, with D possibly TRBD1 on 5 matching bases. CDR1 and CDR2 (germline): GTSNPN, SVGIG (reference sequence). Trimming removed 2 bases from V and 8 bases from J, with 24 bases in between. The CDR3 covers 17 residues. The CDR3 sequence: CAWSPLATGSRGEKLFF. The CDR3, as DNA: TGTGCCTGGAGTCCCCTTGCCACAGGATCGAGGGGCGAAAAACTGTTTTTT.

The chain carries TRBV15 and TRBJ1-3; no clear D. V dropped 0 bases and J dropped 0 bases, with 9 bases sitting between them. Germline V CDR1 and CDR2: LNHNV, YYDKDF (reference sequence). The CDR3 covers 16 residues. In DNA form, the CDR3 reads TGTGCCACCAGCAGAGATCTAAGGGACTCTGGAAACACCATATATTTT. Its protein is CATSRDLRDSGNTIYF.